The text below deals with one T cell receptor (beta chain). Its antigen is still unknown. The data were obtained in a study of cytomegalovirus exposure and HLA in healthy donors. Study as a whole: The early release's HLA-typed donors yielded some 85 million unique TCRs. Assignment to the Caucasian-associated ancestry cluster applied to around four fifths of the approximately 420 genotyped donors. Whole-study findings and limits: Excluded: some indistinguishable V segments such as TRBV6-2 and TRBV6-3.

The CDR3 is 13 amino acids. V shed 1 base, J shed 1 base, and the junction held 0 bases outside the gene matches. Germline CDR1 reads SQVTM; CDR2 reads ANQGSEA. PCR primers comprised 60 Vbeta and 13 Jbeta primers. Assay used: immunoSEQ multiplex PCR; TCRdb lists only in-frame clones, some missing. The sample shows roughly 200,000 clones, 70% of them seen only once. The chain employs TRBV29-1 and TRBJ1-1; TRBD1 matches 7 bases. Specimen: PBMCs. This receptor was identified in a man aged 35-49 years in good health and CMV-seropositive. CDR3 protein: CSVEGQGNTEAFF. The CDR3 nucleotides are TGCAGCGTTGAAGGACAGGGGAACACTGAAGCTTTCTTT.